The clone carrying this TCR beta chain was found many times. The antigen remains unidentified. Individual cDNA molecules received unique molecular identifiers. TCRdb processed the 5' RACE reads anew with MiXCR; each CDR3 protein has one entry. The data hold tens of thousands of distinct CDR3 sequences, with 5.5% to 7.5% observed a single time. This entry belongs to a study of early T cells in non-severe SARS-CoV-2 infection. At the level of the study: With bulk RNA from unsorted whole blood as input, sequencing yielded unpaired chains.

Study outcomes and limitations: VDJdb matching favored anti-spike CD8 responses, missing private and CD4 specificities.

Looked up from germline, CDR1 is LNHDA and CDR2 is SQIVND (reference sequence). This CDR3 has 14 amino acids. Unmatched junction bases numbered 2, after V lost 0 bases and J lost 3 bases. The sequence came from an adult who was a healthcare worker with PCR-confirmed SARS-CoV-2 infection or an uninfected control (not recorded which). The sequenced material came from whole blood. The chain uses TRBV19 and TRBJ2-7; 7 positions match TRBD1. Here the CDR3 reads CASSIDWDSYEQYF. The CDR3 nucleotides are TGTGCCAGTAGTATAGACTGGGACAGCTACGAGCAGTACTTC.